This TCR beta chain was captured in a study of blood T cells in healthy people across ages (dated by TCRdb to the mid-2010s). General notes on the study: Template switching captured roughly one uniquely barcoded TCR beta cDNA molecule per two T cells in model experiments. To avoid experimental bias, donors of different ages were spread randomly across the sequencing lanes. To track age-related changes in TCR beta repertoire diversity, the study relied on deep sequencing normalized with unique cDNA molecular identifiers. For two donors (one aged 18 to 29 and one aged 80 or older), the study analyzed two additional independent replicas of 1 million unique cDNA reads from the same blood draw. The donors were split into four age groups: young (average around 15 years), middle-aged (about 40), aged (62) and long-lived (about 82). Overall study outcomes, separate from this receptor: As age increased, observed TCR beta diversity per million T cells dropped in a roughly linear way, and a significant reduction was already evident by age about 40. Because donor CMV infection status was unknown, age-related changes in expanded clonotypes were potentially confounded. Estimates of total diversity based on one million sequenced T cells were considered lower bounds and underestimates. Bulk unsorted PBMC profiling prevented conclusive comparison of naive and antigen-experienced compartments. Compared with the aged group, more naive CD4+ T cells, fewer expanded clones and increased TCR diversity were shown by the long-lived group, suggesting age selection. The percentage of naive T cells measured by flow cytometry correlated strongly with observed TCR beta diversity.

Ten or more counts support this clonotype. This clone's antigen is unknown. No base-level quality is on record; no much larger clone is a single base apart. Receptor libraries were prepared by 5' RACE. The sequencing machine was an Illumina HiSeq 2500. A second PCR of roughly 7 to 11 cycles was performed with a sample-barcoded 5' primer and a J-beta primer mix. A unique molecular identifier was introduced onto each TCR beta cDNA molecule by a template-switch 5' adaptor carrying 12 random nucleotides. Each sample yielded at least 2.5 million CDR3-containing paired-end reads. First-strand cDNA synthesis was performed from all RNA using the Mint cDNA synthesis kit, with priming by a TRBC-specific oligonucleotide. After uracil-DNA glycosylase treatment, a first 18-cycle PCR used universal primers M1SS and BC2_uni_R on all cDNA. Per the source publication's procedure: Normalization of each sample was performed by random selection of 1 million high-quality reads, each carrying a distinct molecular identifier. Instead of being binned into consensus sequences, reads with shared molecular identifiers were discarded. MiTCR, set to a Q25 quality threshold and the strictest error-elimination algorithm, was used for CDR3 identification, clonotype clustering and error correction. A nonparametric unseen species model using Euler transformation provided a lower-bound estimate of total TCR beta diversity. The public reads were reprocessed in TCRdb via fastp at Q25 and MiXCR, keeping in-frame beta chains. Every distinct CDR3 protein forms one entry, paired with its most common genes and DNA. The V and J calls and clone size come from TCRdb's table, not from the authors' own analysis. In all, the sample holds 850,000 or so distinct CDR3 sequences, and more than 25% of those were seen once. The ten largest clones take up approximately 15% of the sample.

Ends trimmed: V by 6 bases, J by 4 bases; bases unmatched to a gene: 11. The CDR3 holds 16 amino acids from the cysteine to the phenylalanine. This entry keeps only the CDR3 DNA: 48 bases, framed from base 1. The roughly 37 donors, aged about 6 to 95 years, were systemically healthy Caucasian individuals from Russia. Ten milliliters of peripheral blood were drawn from each donor into EDTA-treated Vacutainer tubes. Ficoll-Paque density-gradient centrifugation was used to isolate PBMCs, with at least 7 million per sample. Total RNA was extracted from PBMCs with Trizol reagent, with at least 6 micrograms obtained per sample. Naive CD45RAhigh/CD27high T cell percentages were measured by flow cytometry on a PBMC aliquot from every donor.

The sequenced sample was blood. The chain is assembled from TRBV12-3 or TRBV12-4 and TRBJ2-5; the junction holds 10 bases that match TRBD1. This clonotype was obtained from a woman aged 80 or older in good health. The CDR3 corresponds to CASRAPGTGEGETQYF. Read as DNA, the sequence is TGTGCCAGCAGAGCCCCCGGGACAGGGGAGGGAGAGACCCAGTACTTC.